The entry below describes one T cell receptor beta chain. Template switching with 5'RACE generated the TCR cDNA and added a universal primer site and UMIs. TCRdb re-called the 5' RACE reads with MiXCR, one entry per CDR3 protein. The table shows nearly 350,000 distinct CDR3 sequences, with about 7.8% occurring only once. This entry belongs to a study of T cells after yellow fever vaccination. The CDR3 is made up of 14 amino acids. V was trimmed by 4 bases and J by 3 bases, leaving 11 bases between them. Germline lookup yields CDR1 SGHTA and CDR2 FQGNSA. The V gene is TRBV7-2, the J gene TRBJ2-3; a possible D gene is TRBD1 (6 bases). The specimen comprised PBMCs, sampled approximately 40 days after the first yellow fever vaccination. The origin of this receptor is a young man who received the YFV17D yellow fever vaccine. DNA for the CDR3: TGTGCCAGCAGCTCTACAGGGCGGACAGATACGCAGTATTTT. Translating gives CASSSTGRTDTQYF. The full variable domain, with the rest looked up from reference TRBV7-2 and TRBJ2-3, is GAGVSQSPSNKVTEKGKDVELRCDPISGHTALYWYRQSLGQGLEFLIYFQGNSAPDKSGLPSDRFSAERTGGSVSTLTIQRTQQEDSAVYLCASSSTGRTDTQYFGPGTRLTVL.